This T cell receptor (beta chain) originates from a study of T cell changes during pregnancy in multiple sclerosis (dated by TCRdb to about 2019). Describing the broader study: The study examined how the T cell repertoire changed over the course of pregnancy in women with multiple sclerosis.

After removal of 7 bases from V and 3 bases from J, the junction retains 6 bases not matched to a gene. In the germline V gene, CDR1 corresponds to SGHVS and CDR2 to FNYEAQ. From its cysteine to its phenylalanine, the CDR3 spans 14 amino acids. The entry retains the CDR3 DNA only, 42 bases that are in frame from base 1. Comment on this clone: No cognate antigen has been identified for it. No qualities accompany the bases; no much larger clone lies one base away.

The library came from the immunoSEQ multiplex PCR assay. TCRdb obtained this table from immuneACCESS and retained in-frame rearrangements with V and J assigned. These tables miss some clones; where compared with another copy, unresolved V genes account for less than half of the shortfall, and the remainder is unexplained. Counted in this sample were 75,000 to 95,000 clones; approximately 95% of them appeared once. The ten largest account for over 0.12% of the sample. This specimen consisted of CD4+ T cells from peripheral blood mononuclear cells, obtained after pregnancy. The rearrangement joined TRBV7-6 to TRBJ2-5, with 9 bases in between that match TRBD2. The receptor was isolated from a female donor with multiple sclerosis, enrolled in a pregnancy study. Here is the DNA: TGTGCCAGCACCGCAGGACTAGCGAAAGAGACCCAGTACTTC. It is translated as CASTAGLAKETQYF.